These T cell receptor beta chains were read from a single sample in a study of post-analysis software for immune sequencing data. Via MiXCR, TCRdb re-called the PCR reads, giving one row per CDR3 protein. In the table there are roughly 870,000 distinct CDR3 sequences, approximately 57% of which are singletons. Sample: blood. Receptors were obtained from a girl between 5 and 17 years old with multiple sclerosis. Each CDR3 is given with its conserved first and last residue.

TRBV2	TRBJ2-7	CAGSEVDKGRLEQYF
TRBV3-1	TRBJ1-2	CASSYLETGGSGYTF
TRBV28	TRBJ2-5	CASTLGSRRTQYF
TRBV2	TRBJ2-1	CASNYRGHSYNEQFF
TRBV12-3/TRBV12-4	TRBJ2-7	CASNPGGSYEQYF
TRBV29-1	TRBJ2-3	CSVASGGKTDTQYF
TRBV7-3	TRBJ2-1	CASSLVGTSANNEQFF
TRBV20-1	TRBJ1-5	CSATPGTTSNQPQHF
TRBV10-3	TRBJ2-7	CAIGTPDAASYEQYF
TRBV20-1	TRBJ1-6	CSAGGTVGSPLHF
TRBV7-3	TRBJ2-1	CASSLGREGLNEQFF
TRBV12-3/TRBV12-4	TRBJ2-3	CASSDGTSGRAGKDTQYF
TRBV20-1	TRBJ2-1	CSASSSGSSYNEQFF
TRBV7-2	TRBJ2-7	CASSLRGVSTYEQYF
TRBV20-1	-	CSATIAGGVETQYF
TRBV7-9	TRBJ2-1	CASSSLHGAYNEQFF
TRBV20-1	TRBJ2-3	CSAGREGSPTDTQYF
TRBV9	TRBJ1-2	CASSVAPLSQGGNYGYTF
TRBV7-2	TRBJ2-1	CASLTSLRYEQFF
TRBV9	TRBJ2-5	CASSALDWEETQYF
TRBV7-3	TRBJ1-2	CASSPDDRLNGGYTF
TRBV27	TRBJ2-3	CASGLAGVVDTQYF
TRBV20-1	TRBJ2-3	CSASSRTASTDTQYF
TRBV20-1	TRBJ2-3	CSASPGTNTDTQYF
TRBV5-1	TRBJ1-1	CASSSQGETEAFF
TRBV12-3/TRBV12-4	TRBJ2-3	CASSSRLAGRADTQYF
TRBV7-6	TRBJ2-7	CASSLGTNTYEQYF
TRBV5-1	TRBJ1-2	CASSPRRGRVDNYGYTF
TRBV3-1	TRBJ2-3	CASSLLGRGETDTQYF
TRBV6-5	TRBJ1-5	CASSSQGTDQPQHF
TRBV20-1	TRBJ2-5	CSARGTNTFQYF
TRBV12-3/TRBV12-4	TRBJ1-2	CASSLREVRDGYTF
TRBV4-1	TRBJ2-5	CASSPRQGARETQYF
TRBV12-3/TRBV12-4	TRBJ2-4	CASSQYRRQDLRQYF
TRBV9	TRBJ2-3	CASSVGSGRSTDTQYF
TRBV7-3	TRBJ2-6	CASSASPGRGGSGANVLTF
TRBV12-3/TRBV12-4	TRBJ1-6	CASSLRQGRRSPLHF
TRBV29-1	TRBJ1-1	CSVELRTGRTEAFF
TRBV7-9	TRBJ1-1	CASSPRQYTEAFF